A single sample gave rise to the 20 T cell receptor beta chains below, sequenced in a study of T-cell memory formation after mild COVID-19. One entry per CDR3 protein results from TCRdb running MiXCR on the 5' RACE reads. The table has a few hundred thousand distinct CDR3 sequences, more than 20% seen once. Material: PBMCs or a T cell subset sorted from them (not recorded which). The receptors derive from an adult woman who had mild COVID-19 (a few samples of this study predate the infection). Cell type and time point are not known.

This clonotype was observed a few times. The genes are TRBV5-1 and TRBJ2-7, with TRBD1 identical over 7 bases. Germline assignment: CDR1 SGHRS and CDR2 YFSETQ. V lost 0 bases to trimming and J lost 7 bases; unmatched junction nucleotides: 4. The CDR3 sequence is 13 residues long. This CDR3 is CASSLEGAREQYF. Here the CDR3 DNA reads TGCGCCAGCAGCTTGGAGGGGGCGAGGGAGCAGTACTTC.

The V gene is TRBV12-3 or TRBV12-4, the J gene TRBJ2-3; D is possibly TRBD1 or TRBD2 (5 bases each). This CDR3 spans 17 amino acids. Trimming cost V 4 bases and J 4 bases, with 21 bases left between them. In DNA, the CDR3 is TGTGCCAGCAGTTCCAATCCGGGGCCCCGAGGAGCAGATACGCAGTATTTT. Translated: CASSSNPGPRGADTQYF.

V and J are TRBV29-1 and TRBJ2-7; 11 bases map to TRBD2. J lost 4 bases, V lost 5 bases, and 7 bases had no gene match. The CDR3 runs to 14 residues. From germline, CDR1 is SQVTM and CDR2 ANQGSEA. The CDR3 DNA reads TGCAGCGTTAAACCGGGACTAGCGGTTTACGAGCAGTACTTC. The encoded protein is CSVKPGLAVYEQYF.

V and J are TRBV4-1 and TRBJ2-7; 10 bases align to TRBD1. Germline trimming cut 4 bases from V and 6 bases from J; bases unmatched to any gene: 9. The CDR3 length is 15 residues. Germline CDR1 and CDR2: MGHRA and YSYEKL. CDR3 bases: TGCGCCAGCAGCCCGTGGGACAGGGGCGGGACCGAGCAGTACTTC. Protein product: CASSPWDRGGTEQYF.

This clonotype was observed a handful of times. The chain carries TRBV24-1 and TRBJ2-3, with 7 bases aligning to TRBD1. Germline V gene sequence: CDR1 KGHDR, CDR2 SFDVKD. The CDR3 contains 13 residues. The V segment lost 3 bases and the J segment 11 bases; nucleotides outside the gene matches: 7. The chain's CDR3 is CATSDPRGNWQYF. The CDR3 DNA follows: TGTGCCACCAGTGATCCCAGGGGGAACTGGCAGTATTTT.

This clonotype was detected only a few times. The chain uses TRBV3-1 and TRBJ2-7; 10 bases match TRBD2. From germline, CDR1 is LGHDT and CDR2 YNNKEL (reference sequence). V was clipped by 1 base and J by 4 bases; unmatched bases: 4. The CDR3 totals 15 residues. The CDR3 DNA is TGTGCCAGCAGCCAAGTGGGACTAGCGTTATACGAGCAGTACTTC. As protein: CASSQVGLALYEQYF.

A few counts support this clonotype. The genes are TRBV4-3 and TRBJ1-1, with 9 bases aligning to TRBD1. Germline CDR1 and CDR2: LGHNA and YSLEER. The V gene end was trimmed by 1 base and the J gene end by 9 bases; junction bases not matched to a gene: 9. CDR3 length: 15 residues. The CDR3 DNA follows: TGCGCCAGCAGCCAAGGTGGGACAGGGCTCTTCCAAGCTTTCTTT. The encoded protein is CASSQGGTGLFQAFF.

This clonotype was observed a handful of times. The chain carries TRBV19 and TRBJ1-6, with D hard to call. Germline values: CDR1 LNHDA, CDR2 SQIVND (reference sequence). V was trimmed by 5 bases and J by 6 bases, leaving 8 bases between them. The CDR3 covers 13 residues. The CDR3 DNA follows: TGTGCCAGTAGTTTACTGCCTAATTCACCCCTCCACTTT. Translation gives CASSLLPNSPLHF.

There are a few counts of this clonotype. The rearrangement joins TRBV20-1 to TRBJ2-2, with D perhaps assigned TRBD1 or TRBD2 (5 bases each). The germline V gene encodes CDR1 DFQATT and CDR2 SNEGSKA (reference sequence). V gave up 1 base and J gave up 6 bases, with 15 bases separating them. This CDR3 comprises 15 residues. CDR3 region: CSARVPHLGAGELFF. CDR3 coding DNA: TGCAGTGCTAGAGTCCCACACTTGGGGGCCGGGGAGCTGTTTTTT.

This clonotype turned up a few times. This rearrangement joins TRBV6-2 or TRBV6-3 to TRBJ1-2; D is possibly TRBD1 (5 bases). The CDR3 runs 13 residues. Trimming removed 5 bases at V and 5 bases at J, with 12 bases between. Germline loops: CDR1 MNHEY, CDR2 SVGEGT. CDR3 nucleotides: TGTGCCAGCAGTAATTCGGGACGGTATGGCTACACCTTC. It translates to CASSNSGRYGYTF.

This clonotype has just a few counts. V and J are TRBV29-1 and TRBJ2-6; D remains ambiguous. Looked up from germline, CDR1 is SQVTM and CDR2 is ANQGSEA. The CDR3 is 14 amino acids. V lost 4 bases to trimming and J lost 1 base, with 8 bases between them. CDR3 loop: CSVVSGSGANVLTF. CDR3 sequence (DNA): TGCAGCGTTGTTTCTGGGTCTGGGGCCAACGTCCTGACTTTC.

This clonotype was picked up a small number of times. The chain joins TRBV5-5 to TRBJ2-7, with unresolved D. The CDR3 loop spans 14 amino acids. Germline V gives CDR1 SGHKS, CDR2 YYEKEE (reference sequence). Trimming removed 0 bases from V and 4 bases from J, with 11 bases in between. For the CDR3, the DNA is TGTGCCAGCAGCTTGGAAGGGATTGCTTACGAGCAGTACTTC. Translated: CASSLEGIAYEQYF. The entire variable domain, with the rest obtained from reference TRBV5-5 and TRBJ2-7, is as follows: DAGVTQSPTHLIKTRGQQVTLRCSPISGHKSVSWYQQVLGQGPQFIFQYYEKEERGRGNFPDRFSARQFPNYSSELNVNALLLGDSALYLCASSLEGIAYEQYFGPGTRLTVT.

This clonotype occurred a few times. The rearrangement joins TRBV4-3 to TRBJ2-2, with D perhaps TRBD1 (6 bases). The CDR3 runs to 15 residues. Trimming removed 4 bases at V and 5 bases at J, with 14 bases between. CDR1 is LGHNA, CDR2 YSLEER, per germline. This chain's CDR3 is CASSPRGKATGELFF. CDR3 in DNA: TGCGCCAGCAGCCCCAGGGGCAAGGCGACCGGGGAGCTGTTTTTT.

The chain carries TRBV27 and TRBJ2-7; 7 nucleotides align to TRBD1. V trimming: 4 bases; J trimming: 1 base; junction bases outside the gene matches: 4. CDR3 length: 14 amino acids. Germline values: CDR1 MNHEY, CDR2 SMNVEV (reference sequence). The CDR3 spells CASSWGQRSYEQYF. The CDR3 DNA follows: TGTGCCAGCAGTTGGGGACAGAGATCCTACGAGCAGTACTTC.

This chain's CDR3 is CASRRTGPGPSGTEAFF. The CDR3 DNA reads TGTGCCAGCAGGCGGACAGGACCGGGACCATCGGGGACTGAAGCTTTCTTT. The V gene is TRBV6-5, the J gene TRBJ1-1, with 7 nucleotides matching TRBD1. The germline V gene has CDR1 MNHEY and CDR2 SVGAGI. The J segment lost 5 bases and the V segment lost 6 bases, leaving 18 bases of the junction unmatched. The CDR3 is 17 residues long.

This clonotype showed up just a few times. CDR3 DNA: TGCAGTAGTGGCAGCCCACAAGAGACCCAGTACTTC. This sequence encodes CSSGSPQETQYF. The V and J genes are TRBV29-1 and TRBJ2-5; D unclear. The germline CDR1 and CDR2 sequences are SQVTM and ANQGSEA. The CDR3 covers 12 residues.

This chain joins TRBV20-1 and TRBJ2-2; D tentatively reads TRBD1 or TRBD2 (5 bases each). Per germline, CDR1 DFQATT and CDR2 SNEGSKA (reference sequence). This CDR3 is 16 amino acids long. Between the trimmed V and J ends, which lost 0 bases and 0 bases, there was a span of 11 bases. The CDR3 DNA reads as TGCAGTGCTAGAGAATACCGGGACCCGAACACCGGGGAGCTGTTTTTT. Encoded protein: CSAREYRDPNTGELFF.

This chain joins TRBV6-5 and TRBJ1-1, with TRBD1 as a possible D gene (6 bases). Germline V gene data show CDR1 as MNHEY and CDR2 as SVGAGI. The CDR3 spans 19 residues. Trimming left V 0 bases short and J 2 bases short, with 22 bases between. CDR3 in DNA: TGTGCCAGCAGTTACTCGCAATGGATCGAAACAGGGTTCAACACTGAAGCTTTCTTT. It is translated as CASSYSQWIETGFNTEAFF.

CDR3 sequence (DNA): TGTGCCAGCAGCTTAGTACTCAGCGGGAGGTCCAGGGAGCAGTTCTTC. Translated: CASSLVLSGRSREQFF. The rearrangement links TRBV11-3 to TRBJ2-1; 9 bases align to TRBD2. The CDR3 runs to 16 residues. The J segment lost 10 bases and the V segment lost 1 base, leaving 11 bases of the junction unmatched. Germline values: CDR1 SGHNT, CDR2 YENEEA.

This clonotype was detected a few times. This sequence joins TRBV25-1 and TRBJ1-3; D is undetermined. Germline lookup yields CDR1 MGHDK and CDR2 SYGVNS. V was shortened by 2 bases and J by 2 bases, with 4 bases between the two germline ends. The CDR3 extends over 13 amino acids. The CDR3 sequence: CASSEGPGNTIYF. DNA for the CDR3: TGTGCCAGCAGTGAAGGCCCTGGAAACACCATATATTTT.